This T cell receptor beta chain was identified during a study of shared clonotypes between healthy human individuals. At the level of the study: Serving as donors were a couple of women and a few men, whose ages spanned 18 to 49. Study results and caveats: Around 5.4% of naive CD4 clonotypes were common to a handful of donors.

Notes on this clone: Its target is unknown.

Germline loops: CDR1 LNHDA, CDR2 SQIVND (reference sequence). V dropped 5 bases and J dropped 3 bases, with 19 bases sitting between them. The length of the CDR3 is 16 residues. There were only Caucasian adults among the donors, and all lived in Nashville, Tennessee. In the source study's methods: Filtering of immunoSEQ junctional sequences could not match full-length read filtering. Sequencing used immunoSEQ multiplex PCR; TCRdb keeps in-frame clones, though not all of them. V, J and clone size were drawn from that table, and D and trimming were deduced from the DNA. The sample includes under 850,000 clones, just under 75% of them seen just once.

The V gene is TRBV19, the J gene TRBJ1-2; a weak D match, TRBD1 (5 bases). Material for sequencing was memory CD4+ T cells sorted from blood. Subset here: CD45RA-negative fraction. This clonotype was sampled from a woman aged 25 to 39 in good health. The CDR3: CASSSSKRGLHYGYTF. Here the CDR3 DNA reads TGTGCCAGTAGTTCGAGCAAAAGGGGACTCCACTATGGCTACACCTTC.